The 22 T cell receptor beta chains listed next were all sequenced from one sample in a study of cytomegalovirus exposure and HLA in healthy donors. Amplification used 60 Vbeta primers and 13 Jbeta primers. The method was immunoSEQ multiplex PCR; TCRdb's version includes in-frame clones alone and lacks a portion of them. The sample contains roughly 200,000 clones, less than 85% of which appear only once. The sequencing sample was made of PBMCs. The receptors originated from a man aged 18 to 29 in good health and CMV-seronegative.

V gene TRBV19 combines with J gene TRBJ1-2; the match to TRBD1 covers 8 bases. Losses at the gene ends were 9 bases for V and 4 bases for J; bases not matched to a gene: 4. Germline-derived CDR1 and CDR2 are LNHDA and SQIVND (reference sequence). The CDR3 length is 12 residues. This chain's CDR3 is CASDRGGYGYTF. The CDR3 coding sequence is TGTGCCAGCGACAGGGGAGGCTATGGCTACACCTTC. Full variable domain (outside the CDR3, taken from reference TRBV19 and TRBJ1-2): DGGITQSPKYLFRKEGQNVTLSCEQNLNHDAMYWYRQDPGQGLRLIYYSQIVNDFQKGDIAEGYSVSREKKESFPLTVTSAQKNPTAFYLCASDRGGYGYTFGSGTRLTVV.

CDR3 sequence: CASSERTLSAGDTIYF. The DNA for the CDR3 is TGTGCCAGCAGTGAGAGGACACTCTCGGCGGGGGACACCATATATTTT. The rearrangement links TRBV6-1 to TRBJ1-3; D perhaps matches TRBD1 (5 bases). This CDR3 is 16 amino acids long. V was cut by 3 bases and J by 8 bases, with 20 bases left in between. Per the germline V gene, CDR1 is MNHNS and CDR2 is SASEGT.

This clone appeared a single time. Here the CDR3 reads CASSLASSVPDTQYF. The CDR3 DNA reads as TGTGCCAGCAGCTTAGCGTCCTCGGTTCCAGATACGCAGTATTTT. V is TRBV7-2 and J is TRBJ2-3; the D is unclear. Germline CDR1 reads SGHTA; CDR2 reads FQGNSA. The CDR3 loop spans 15 amino acids. The germline V and J ends were trimmed by 0 bases and 4 bases, with 11 bases remaining between them.

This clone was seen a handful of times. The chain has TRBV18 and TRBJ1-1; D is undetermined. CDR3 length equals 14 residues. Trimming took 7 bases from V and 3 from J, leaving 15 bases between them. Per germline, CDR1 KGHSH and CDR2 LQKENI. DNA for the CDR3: TGTGCCAGCTGGGAGGACCCCCCGGACACTGAAGCTTTCTTT. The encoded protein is CASWEDPPDTEAFF.

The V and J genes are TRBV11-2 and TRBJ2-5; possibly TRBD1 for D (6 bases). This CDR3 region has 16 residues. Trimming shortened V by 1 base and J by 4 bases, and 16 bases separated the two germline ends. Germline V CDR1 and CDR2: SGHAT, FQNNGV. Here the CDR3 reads CASSLGWGQIGETQYF. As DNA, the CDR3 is TGTGCCAGCAGCTTAGGGTGGGGGCAAATTGGAGAGACCCAGTACTTC.

The CDR3 here is CASSPQGTEGTEAFF. The DNA of the CDR3 is TGCGCCAGCAGCCCTCAAGGGACAGAGGGCACTGAAGCTTTCTTT. This chain connects TRBV5-1 to TRBJ1-1; TRBD1 aligns across 7 bases. CDR1 and CDR2 from the germline V gene are SGHRS and YFSETQ. CDR3 length equals 15 residues. Trimming cost V 4 bases and J 4 bases; bases outside gene matches: 10.

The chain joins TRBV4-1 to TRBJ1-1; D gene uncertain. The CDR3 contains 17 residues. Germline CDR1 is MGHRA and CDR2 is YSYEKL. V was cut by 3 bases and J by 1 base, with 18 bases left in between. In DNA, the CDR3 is TGCGCCAGCAGCCACGGCTTCCCTTCGGGAACGAACACTGAAGCTTTCTTT. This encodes CASSHGFPSGTNTEAFF.

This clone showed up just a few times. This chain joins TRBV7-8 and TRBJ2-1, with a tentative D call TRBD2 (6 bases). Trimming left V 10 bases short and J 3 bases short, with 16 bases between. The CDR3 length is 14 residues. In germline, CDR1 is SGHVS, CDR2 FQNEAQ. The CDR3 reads CATLAGIDYNEQFF. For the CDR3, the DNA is TGTGCCACCCTCGCGGGAATAGACTACAATGAGCAGTTCTTC.

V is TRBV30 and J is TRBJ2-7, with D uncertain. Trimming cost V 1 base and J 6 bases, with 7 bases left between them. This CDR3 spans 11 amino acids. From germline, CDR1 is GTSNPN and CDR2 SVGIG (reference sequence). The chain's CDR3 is CAWSDVGEQYF. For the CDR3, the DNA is TGTGCCTGGAGTGATGTCGGCGAGCAGTACTTC.

Written as DNA, the CDR3 is TGTGCCATCAGTGGTGGGCAGGGGGAAAAACTGTTTTTT. As protein: CAISGGQGEKLFF. The chain uses TRBV10-3 and TRBJ1-4, with a weak D call TRBD1 (6 bases). The CDR3 is 13 amino acids. Germline CDR1 ENHRY, CDR2 SYGVKD. The V end was cut by 4 bases, the J end by 8 bases, with 11 bases between.

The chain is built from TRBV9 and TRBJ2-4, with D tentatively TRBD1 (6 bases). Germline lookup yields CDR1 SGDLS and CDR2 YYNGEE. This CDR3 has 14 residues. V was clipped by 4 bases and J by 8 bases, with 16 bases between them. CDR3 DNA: TGTGCCAGCAGCTATGGACAGTCGGCTGACATTCAGTACTTC. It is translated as CASSYGQSADIQYF.

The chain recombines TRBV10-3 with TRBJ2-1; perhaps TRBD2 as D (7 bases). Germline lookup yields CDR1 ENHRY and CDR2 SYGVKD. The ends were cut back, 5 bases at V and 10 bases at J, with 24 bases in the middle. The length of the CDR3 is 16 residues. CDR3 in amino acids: CAISTQGGGWTGEQFF. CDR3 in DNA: TGTGCCATCAGTACCCAAGGGGGGGGGTGGACTGGAGAGCAGTTCTTC.

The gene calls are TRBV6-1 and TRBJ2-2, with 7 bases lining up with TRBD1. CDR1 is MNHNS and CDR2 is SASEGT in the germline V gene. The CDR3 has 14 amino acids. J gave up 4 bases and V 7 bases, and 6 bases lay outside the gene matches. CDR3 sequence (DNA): TGTGCCAGCATTCAGACAGGGACCACCGGGGAGCTGTTTTTT. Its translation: CASIQTGTTGELFF.

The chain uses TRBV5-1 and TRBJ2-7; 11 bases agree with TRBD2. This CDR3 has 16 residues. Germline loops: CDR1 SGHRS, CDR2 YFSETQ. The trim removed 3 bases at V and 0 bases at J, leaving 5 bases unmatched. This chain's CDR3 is CASSYGLAGTSYEQYF. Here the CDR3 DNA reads TGCGCCAGCAGCTATGGACTAGCGGGCACCTCCTACGAGCAGTACTTC. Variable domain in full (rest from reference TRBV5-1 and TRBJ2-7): KAGVTQTPRYLIKTRGQQVTLSCSPISGHRSVSWYQQTPGQGLQFLFEYFSETQRNKGNFPGRFSGRQFSNSRSEMNVSTLELGDSALYLCASSYGLAGTSYEQYFGPGTRLTVT.

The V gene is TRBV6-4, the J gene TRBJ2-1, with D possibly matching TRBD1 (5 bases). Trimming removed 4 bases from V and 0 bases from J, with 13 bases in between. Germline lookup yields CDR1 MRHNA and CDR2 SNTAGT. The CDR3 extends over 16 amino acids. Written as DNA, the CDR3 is TGTGCCAGCAGTGGATCAGGGAAGCTCTCCTACAATGAGCAGTTCTTC. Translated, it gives CASSGSGKLSYNEQFF.

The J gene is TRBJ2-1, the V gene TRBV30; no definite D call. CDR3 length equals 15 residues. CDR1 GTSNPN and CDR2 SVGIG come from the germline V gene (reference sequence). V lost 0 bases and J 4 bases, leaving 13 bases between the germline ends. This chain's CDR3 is CAWSVLSPDYNEQFF. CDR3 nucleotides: TGTGCCTGGAGTGTACTAAGCCCCGATTACAATGAGCAGTTCTTC. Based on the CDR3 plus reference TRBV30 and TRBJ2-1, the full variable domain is SQTIHQWPATLVQPVGSPLSLECTVEGTSNPNLYWYRQAAGRGLQLLFYSVGIGQISSEVPQNLSASRPQDRQFILSSKKLLLSDSGFYLCAWSVLSPDYNEQFFGPGTRLTVL.

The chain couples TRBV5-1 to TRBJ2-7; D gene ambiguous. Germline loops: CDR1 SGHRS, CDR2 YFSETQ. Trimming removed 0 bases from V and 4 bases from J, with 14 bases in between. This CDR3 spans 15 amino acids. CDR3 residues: CASSLAQLPQYEQYF. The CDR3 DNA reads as TGCGCCAGCAGCTTGGCACAACTACCGCAATACGAGCAGTACTTC.

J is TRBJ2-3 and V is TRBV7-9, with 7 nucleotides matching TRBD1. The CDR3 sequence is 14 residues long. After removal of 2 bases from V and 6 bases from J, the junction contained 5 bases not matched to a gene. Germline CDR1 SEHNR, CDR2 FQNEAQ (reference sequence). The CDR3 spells CASSLNRGWDTQYF. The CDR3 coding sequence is TGTGCCAGCAGCTTAAACAGGGGTTGGGATACGCAGTATTTT.

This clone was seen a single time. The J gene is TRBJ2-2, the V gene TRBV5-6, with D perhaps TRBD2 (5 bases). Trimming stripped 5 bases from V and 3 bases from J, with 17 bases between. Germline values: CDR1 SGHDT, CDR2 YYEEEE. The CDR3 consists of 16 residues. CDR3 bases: TGTGCCAGCAGGGTTGGGTCGGCGGACTACACCGGGGAGCTGTTTTTT. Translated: CASRVGSADYTGELFF.

The CDR3 spells CATSRGGSEQYF. The DNA of the CDR3 is TGTGCCACCAGCCGGGGAGGCTCCGAGCAGTACTTC. V gene TRBV15 combines with J gene TRBJ2-7, with D maybe TRBD2 (6 bases). Germline V gene sequence: CDR1 LNHNV, CDR2 YYDKDF (reference sequence). The germline V and J ends were trimmed by 5 bases and 6 bases, with 11 bases remaining between them. The CDR3 length is 12 residues.

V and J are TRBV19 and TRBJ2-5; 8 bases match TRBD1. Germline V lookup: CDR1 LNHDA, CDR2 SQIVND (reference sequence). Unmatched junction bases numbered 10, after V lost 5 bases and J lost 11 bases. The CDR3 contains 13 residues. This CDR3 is CASSEGLTGEQYF. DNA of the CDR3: TGTGCCAGTAGTGAAGGGCTGACAGGGGAGCAGTACTTC.

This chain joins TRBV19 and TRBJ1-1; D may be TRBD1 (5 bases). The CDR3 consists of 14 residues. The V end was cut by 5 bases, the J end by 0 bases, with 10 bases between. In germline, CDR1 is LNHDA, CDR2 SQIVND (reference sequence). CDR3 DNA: TGTGCCAGTAGTCCAGGGTCCTTGAACACTGAAGCTTTCTTT. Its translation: CASSPGSLNTEAFF.